The clone carrying this T cell receptor beta chain was observed once. These data belong to a study of blood T cell repertoires in COVID-19. Study at large: Samples representing acute and convalescent COVID-19 were sourced from the United States, Italy and Spain.

The germline V and J ends were trimmed by 0 bases and 8 bases, with 11 bases remaining between them. This CDR3 comprises 13 residues. The germline V gene encodes CDR1 SGHRS and CDR2 YFSETQ. In the original processing: Scientists estimated how many nucleated cells there were by amplifying reference gene primers. Produced via immunoSEQ multiplex PCR; TCRdb's table is partial and in-frame only. Clone size and V and J calls were adopted from that table, with D and trimming inferred from the DNA. Of around 130,000 clones listed, more than 70% are singletons. The sample taken for sequencing was peripheral blood. The sequence was collected from a man aged 70-80 years with acute or convalescent COVID-19. This chain links TRBV5-1 with TRBJ1-2; tentatively, D is TRBD1 (5 bases). The CDR3 DNA reads as TGCGCCAGCAGCTTGGAGGAGTGGGGCGGCTACACCTTC. Translating it yields CASSLEEWGGYTF.